Following are 26 T cell receptor beta chains from one sample sequenced in a study of blood T cell repertoires in COVID-19. Assay used: immunoSEQ multiplex PCR; TCRdb lists only in-frame clones, some missing. The table has about 200,000 clones, more than 75% seen once. Sequences were obtained from peripheral blood. The receptors originated from a woman aged 80 or over with acute or convalescent COVID-19.

This clone was seen a handful of times. This chain joins TRBV10-1 and TRBJ2-2, with a possible D match to TRBD1 (5 bases). The germline V gene encodes CDR1 WNHNN and CDR2 SYGVQD (reference sequence). Trimming took 4 bases from V and 4 from J, leaving 19 bases between them. The CDR3 has 17 amino acids. The CDR3 DNA reads TGCGCCAGCAGTGCAATCCCGGGCCAGGGAACCACCGGGGAGCTGTTTTTT. Protein product: CASSAIPGQGTTGELFF.

In its sample, this clone was seen once. The genes are TRBV28 and TRBJ1-1, with TRBD1 as a possible D gene (5 bases). Looked up from germline, CDR1 is MDHEN and CDR2 is SYDVKM. The V end lost 5 bases, the J end lost 5 bases, and 27 bases lay between the germline ends. The CDR3 loop spans 18 amino acids. CDR3 sequence reads: CASSPVGPRGVKGTEAFF. CDR3 DNA: TGTGCCAGCAGTCCGGTCGGCCCTCGGGGGGTTAAGGGGACTGAAGCTTTCTTT.

The V and J genes are TRBV5-6 and TRBJ1-5, with 7 bases that match TRBD1. Germline V gene data show CDR1 as SGHDT and CDR2 as YYEEEE. V was clipped by 4 bases and J by 0 bases; unmatched bases: 7. This CDR3 spans 16 amino acids. The CDR3: CASSAGTGDSNQPQHF. CDR3 nucleotides: TGTGCCAGCAGCGCGGGTACAGGGGATAGCAATCAGCCCCAGCATTTT.

The gene calls are TRBV5-1 and TRBJ2-7; tentative D call: TRBD1 (5 bases). The CDR3 is 14 residues long. CDR1 is SGHRS and CDR2 is YFSETQ in the germline V gene. Trimming left V 0 bases short and J 6 bases short, with 13 bases between. CDR3 region: CASSLAATAGEQYF. DNA of the CDR3: TGCGCCAGCAGCTTGGCGGCGACAGCAGGCGAGCAGTACTTC.

This clone was detected only a few times. This sequence joins TRBV7-9 and TRBJ2-3; 14 bases line up with TRBD2. Germline values: CDR1 SEHNR, CDR2 FQNEAQ (reference sequence). V gave up 5 bases and J gave up 1 base; unmatched junction bases: 5. This CDR3 comprises 17 residues. The CDR3 sequence is CASSAGTSGSGTDTQYF. CDR3 nucleotides: TGTGCCAGCAGCGCGGGGACTAGCGGGAGTGGCACAGATACGCAGTATTTT.

This clone was counted once. V gene TRBV7-9 combines with J gene TRBJ2-3; possibly TRBD2 for D (6 bases). V lost 2 bases and J lost 6, with 18 bases in between. The CDR3 extends over 16 amino acids. Per germline, CDR1 SEHNR and CDR2 FQNEAQ (reference sequence). CDR3: CASSLRGGTRSDTQYF. Written as DNA, the CDR3 is TGTGCCAGCAGCTTAAGGGGCGGGACGCGTTCGGATACGCAGTATTTT. Combining the CDR3 with reference TRBV7-9 and TRBJ2-3 gives the whole variable domain DTGVSQNPRHKITKRGQNVTFRCDPISEHNRLYWYRQTLGQGPEFLTYFQNEAQLEKSRLLSDRFSAERPKGSFSTLEIQRTEQGDSAMYLCASSLRGGTRSDTQYFGPGTRLTVL.

The chain joins TRBV9 to TRBJ2-6, with D possibly matching TRBD1 (5 bases). This CDR3 contains 16 residues. Germline V gives CDR1 SGDLS, CDR2 YYNGEE. V lost 4 bases to trimming and J lost 0 bases, with 11 bases between them. CDR3 DNA sequence: TGTGCCAGCAGCCCCGCTACAGGCTCTGGGGCCAACGTCCTGACTTTC. It is translated as CASSPATGSGANVLTF.

This chain links TRBV5-1 with TRBJ2-1; the D gene is possibly TRBD2 (6 bases). This CDR3 has 15 residues. The V end was cut by 4 bases, the J end by 5 bases, with 16 bases between. Germline V CDR1 and CDR2: SGHRS, YFSETQ. CDR3 residues: CASSGGLPGDNEQFF. The CDR3 region has the DNA TGCGCCAGCAGCGGCGGACTACCGGGGGACAATGAGCAGTTCTTC.

This chain joins TRBV28 and TRBJ1-1, with 11 positions matching TRBD1. The CDR3 extends over 18 amino acids. Germline CDR1 and CDR2: MDHEN and SYDVKM. The V gene end was trimmed by 5 bases and the J gene end by 6 bases; junction bases not matched to a gene: 17. CDR3 in amino acids: CASSHLLADRGRTAEAFF. CDR3 in DNA: TGTGCCAGCAGTCACCTTTTGGCGGACAGGGGGCGCACCGCTGAAGCTTTCTTT. Based on the CDR3 plus reference TRBV28 and TRBJ1-1, the full variable domain is DVKVTQSSRYLVKRTGEKVFLECVQDMDHENMFWYRQDPGLGLRLIYFSYDVKMKEKGDIPEGYSVSREKKERFSLILESASTNQTSMYLCASSHLLADRGRTAEAFFGQGTRLTVV.

The V gene is TRBV6-6, the J gene TRBJ2-1; 8 bases map to TRBD2. V lost 7 bases to trimming and J lost 3 bases; unmatched junction nucleotides: 5. The germline gives CDR1 MNHNY, CDR2 SVGAGI (reference sequence). This CDR3 contains 14 residues. The CDR3 region is CASKPAGGYNEQFF. CDR3 nucleotides: TGTGCCAGCAAGCCGGCGGGAGGCTACAATGAGCAGTTCTTC.

J is TRBJ1-5 and V is TRBV10-3; 9 bases match TRBD1. The CDR3 is 15 amino acids. Germline V gene sequence: CDR1 ENHRY, CDR2 SYGVKD. Germline trimming cut 6 bases from V and 4 bases from J; bases unmatched to any gene: 7. The CDR3 bases are TGTGCCATCAGCCAGGGACAGGGCTCTAATCAGCCCCAGCATTTT. It codes for CAISQGQGSNQPQHF.

The chain has TRBV2 and TRBJ2-1; D is possibly TRBD2 (6 bases). The V end was cut by 7 bases, the J end by 6 bases, with 28 bases between. The CDR3 covers 18 residues. The germline V gene encodes CDR1 SNHLY and CDR2 FYNNEI. The CDR3 coding sequence is TGTGCCAGCACCTTCGATGATGTTCGGGAGATAAGGACCAATGAGCAGTTCTTC. This encodes CASTFDDVREIRTNEQFF.

The gene calls are TRBV15 and TRBJ1-5; 8 bases agree with TRBD1. Trimming cost V 8 bases and J 6 bases; bases outside gene matches: 6. The V gene's germline CDR1 is LNHNV and CDR2 YYDKDF (reference sequence). CDR3 length equals 13 residues. CDR3 sequence reads: CATRQGRSQPQHF. The CDR3 DNA is TGTGCCACCCGACAGGGGAGGAGTCAGCCCCAGCATTTT. Combining the CDR3 with reference TRBV15 and TRBJ1-5 gives the whole variable domain DAMVIQNPRYQVTQFGKPVTLSCSQTLNHNVMYWYQQKSSQAPKLLFHYYDKDFNNEADTPDNFQSRRPNTSFCFLDIRSPGLGDTAMYLCATRQGRSQPQHFGDGTRLSIL.

V usage is TRBV2 and J usage is TRBJ2-5; TRBD2 is a possible D gene (6 bases). There are 13 residues in the CDR3. The germline CDR1 and CDR2 sequences are SNHLY and FYNNEI. Trimming stripped 9 bases from V and 9 bases from J, with 20 bases between. The CDR3 coding sequence is TGTGCCAGTACCGTAGCGGAGAAGGGGTCCCAGTACTTC. Protein sequence: CASTVAEKGSQYF.

V gene TRBV29-1 combines with J gene TRBJ2-7; TRBD2 might be the D (7 bases). The CDR3 is 13 residues long. V lost 7 bases to trimming and J lost 5 bases, with 18 bases between them. The V gene's germline CDR1 is SQVTM and CDR2 ANQGSEA. The CDR3 bases are TGCAGCGGTAAGGCGGGGGCCGGGAACGAGCAGTACTTC. This gives the protein CSGKAGAGNEQYF.

DNA of the CDR3: TGTGCCAGCAGGATCAGACAGGGGATGCTCGGTGAGCAGTTCTTC. Residues: CASRIRQGMLGEQFF. V usage is TRBV2 and J usage is TRBJ2-1, with TRBD1 identical over 8 bases. CDR3 length: 15 amino acids. After removal of 6 bases from V and 9 bases from J, the junction contained 13 bases not matched to a gene. CDR1 is SNHLY, CDR2 FYNNEI, per germline.

Written as DNA, the CDR3 is TGTGCCAGCAGCCTGAGAGACAGGTACAATGAGCAGTTCTTC. Encoded protein: CASSLRDRYNEQFF. This chain links TRBV7-2 with TRBJ2-1, with D tentatively TRBD1 (6 bases). The CDR3 runs 14 residues. Trimming left V 5 bases short and J 4 bases short, with 12 bases between. Germline CDR1 is SGHTA and CDR2 is FQGNSA.

The chain has TRBV2 and TRBJ2-7; 9 nucleotides line up with TRBD1. The germline V gene encodes CDR1 SNHLY and CDR2 FYNNEI. V shed 6 bases and J 6 bases; nucleotides not matched to a gene: 9. CDR3 length: 14 amino acids. CDR3 coding DNA: TGTGCCAGCAGGGAAACGGGACAGGGAGGCGAGCAGTACTTC. Its translation: CASRETGQGGEQYF.

This clone is a singleton in its sample. The genes are TRBV21-1 and TRBJ2-4; the table's D call of TRBD1 was not tested on the DNA. TRBV21-1 is a pseudogene segment. The CDR3 has 17 residues. CDR3: CASSKETANLAKNIQYF. CDR3 sequence (DNA): TGTGCCAGCAGCAAAGAGACAGCTAACTTAGCCAAAAACATTCAGTACTTC.

The V call is TRBV6-5, the J call TRBJ2-5; 12 bases are a match to TRBD2. Germline lookup yields CDR1 MNHEY and CDR2 SVGAGI. With V trimmed by 7 bases and J by 7 bases, 10 bases remained unmatched. The CDR3 contains 15 residues. The CDR3 DNA reads TGTGCCAGCAAAAGTCTAGCGGGAGGGTTTGGGACCCAGTACTTC. Protein sequence: CASKSLAGGFGTQYF.

This clone was observed a single time. The chain joins TRBV2 to TRBJ2-6, with no clear D. V was shortened by 10 bases and J by 0 bases, with 16 bases between the two germline ends. Germline assignment: CDR1 SNHLY and CDR2 FYNNEI. The CDR3 has 16 amino acids. As DNA, the CDR3 is TGTGCCACCGACCCGCAAGGAGTCTCTGGGGCCAACGTCCTGACTTTC. Residues: CATDPQGVSGANVLTF.

The chain combines TRBV18 with TRBJ1-1; D may be TRBD1 (6 bases). The CDR3 runs 16 residues. Germline assignment: CDR1 KGHSH and CDR2 LQKENI. The V and J ends lost 0 bases and 1 base respectively, with 12 bases between them. Here the CDR3 reads CASSPPGVGGNTEAFF. CDR3 DNA: TGTGCCAGCTCACCACCGGGGGTAGGGGGGAACACTGAAGCTTTCTTT. Based on the CDR3 plus reference TRBV18 and TRBJ1-1, the full variable domain is NAGVMQNPRHLVRRRGQEARLRCSPMKGHSHVYWYRQLPEEGLKFMVYLQKENIIDESGMPKERFSAEFPKEGPSILRIQQVVRGDSAAYFCASSPPGVGGNTEAFFGQGTRLTVV.

The chain has TRBV3-1 (or the pseudogene TRBV3-2) and TRBJ2-7; 12 bases match TRBD2. V trimming: 4 bases; J trimming: 6 bases; junction bases outside the gene matches: 7. The CDR3 loop spans 15 amino acids. CDR1 LGHDT and CDR2 YNNKEL come from the germline V gene (reference sequence). The CDR3: CASSPRLAGAFEQYF. For the CDR3, the DNA is TGTGCCAGCAGCCCCCGACTAGCGGGAGCGTTCGAGCAGTACTTC.

This chain links TRBV4-2 with TRBJ1-1; TRBD1 might be the D (6 bases). Between the trimmed V and J ends, which lost 3 bases and 5 bases, there was a span of 13 bases. The germline CDR1 and CDR2 sequences are LGHNA and YNFKEQ. The CDR3 has 14 amino acids. The CDR3 is CASSQGTPQTEAFF. CDR3 nucleotides: TGTGCCAGCAGCCAGGGGACACCACAGACTGAAGCTTTCTTT.

The V gene is TRBV6-5, the J gene TRBJ2-7, with 8 nucleotides matching TRBD1. From germline, CDR1 is MNHEY and CDR2 SVGAGI. The J segment lost 12 bases and the V segment lost 3 bases, leaving 7 bases of the junction unmatched. The CDR3 sequence is 12 residues long. CDR3 bases: TGTGCCAGCAGTTATCCGGGACAGGTCCCGTACTTC. It translates to CASSYPGQVPYF.

The rearrangement links TRBV23-1 to TRBJ2-3; 9 nucleotides agree with TRBD1. TRBV23-1 is marked as an open reading frame, function uncertain. The CDR3 contains 18 residues. The V segment lost 4 bases and the J segment 0 bases; nucleotides outside the gene matches: 11. In DNA form, the CDR3 reads TGCGCCAGCAGTCCTCCGGGACAGGGTCCCCCTAGCACAGATACGCAGTATTTT. Translated: CASSPPGQGPPSTDTQYF.